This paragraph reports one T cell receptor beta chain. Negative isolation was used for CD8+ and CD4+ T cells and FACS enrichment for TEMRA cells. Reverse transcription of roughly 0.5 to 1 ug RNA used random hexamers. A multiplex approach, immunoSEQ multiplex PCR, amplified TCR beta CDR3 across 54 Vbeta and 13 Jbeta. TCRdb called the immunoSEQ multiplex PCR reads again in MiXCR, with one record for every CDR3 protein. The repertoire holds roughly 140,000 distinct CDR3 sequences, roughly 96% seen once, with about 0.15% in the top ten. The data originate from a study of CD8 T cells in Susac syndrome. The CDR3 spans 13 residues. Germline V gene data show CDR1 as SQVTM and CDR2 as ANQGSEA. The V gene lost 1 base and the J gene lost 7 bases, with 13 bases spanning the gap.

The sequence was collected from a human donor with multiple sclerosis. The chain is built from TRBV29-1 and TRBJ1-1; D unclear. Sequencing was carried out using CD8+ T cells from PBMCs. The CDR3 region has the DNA TGCAGCGTTGAAGTCGGGGAAATGGGTGAAGCTTTCTTT. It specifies CSVEVGEMGEAFF.